The TCR beta chain under discussion was sequenced for a study of OX40 agonist ivuxolimab in advanced cancers. About the study: Each patient was given ivuxolimab into a vein every 2 weeks, at 0.01 to 10 mg/kg. Participants, approximately 81% male, averaged about 56 years of age, ranging from about 23 to 79.

Some clones are missing from TCRdb's copy, which holds only in-frame ones; the method was immunoSEQ multiplex PCR. Of around 70,000 clones in the sample, around 83% were seen once. Germline V CDR1 and CDR2: KGHSH, LQKENI. V lost 1 base and J 5 bases, leaving 8 bases between the germline ends. The CDR3 consists of 13 residues. Anyone with autoimmune disease history or systemic immunosuppression was excluded. The rearrangement uses TRBV18 and TRBJ1-2; D gene uncertain. The receptor was isolated from an adult with an advanced solid tumor such as melanoma, head and neck, liver or kidney cancer. The input for sequencing was CD4+ or CD8+ T cells sorted from blood, taken in a trial of the OX40 agonist ivuxolimab. The CDR3 spells CASSPRPRYGYTF. As DNA, the CDR3 is TGTGCCAGCTCACCACGCCCTAGGTATGGCTACACCTTC. Using reference TRBV18 and TRBJ1-2 for the parts outside the CDR3, the full variable domain is NAGVMQNPRHLVRRRGQEARLRCSPMKGHSHVYWYRQLPEEGLKFMVYLQKENIIDESGMPKERFSAEFPKEGPSILRIQQVVRGDSAAYFCASSPRPRYGYTFGSGTRLTVV.